These 3 T cell receptor beta chains originate from one sample sequenced in a study of blood T cell repertoires in COVID-19. Sequencing used immunoSEQ multiplex PCR; TCRdb keeps in-frame clones, though not all of them. Found here are about 130,000 clones, around 85% of them singletons; the top ten hold roughly 4%. Input material: peripheral blood. Source of these receptors: a human donor in a cohort sampled during active COVID-19.

This sequence joins TRBV7-2 and TRBJ2-5; D unclear. Trimming took off 0 bases at V and 7 bases at J, with 12 bases between the two ends. This CDR3 is built from 14 residues. Looked up from germline, CDR1 is SGHTA and CDR2 is FQGNSA. CDR3 region: CASSLASTITTQYF. In DNA, the CDR3 is TGTGCCAGCAGCTTAGCCTCTACTATAACGACCCAGTACTTC.

This chain connects TRBV18 to TRBJ2-3; D not certain. CDR1 is KGHSH, CDR2 LQKENI, per germline. The CDR3 totals 14 residues. The V gene lost 2 bases and the J gene lost 0 bases, with 6 bases spanning the gap. The CDR3 DNA reads TGTGCCAGCTCACCAATTCCAAGCACAGATACGCAGTATTTT. The encoded protein is CASSPIPSTDTQYF.

The chain links TRBV6-2 or TRBV6-3 to TRBJ2-5; 9 bases align to TRBD1. Germline V gene data show CDR1 as MNHEY and CDR2 as SVGEGT. V trimming: 4 bases; J trimming: 4 bases; junction bases outside the gene matches: 7. The CDR3 consists of 15 residues. CDR3 nucleotides: TGTGCCAGCAGTTCCGGGACAGGGTTTGGAGAGACCCAGTACTTC. Amino acids: CASSSGTGFGETQYF.